A single T cell receptor beta chain is shown here with its context. This clone appeared once. Its binding antigen is unknown. No base qualities exist here, and no much larger clone lies one base off it. Donors were healthy HIV-negative adults with no recently reported acute infections or vaccinations. Only Caucasian adults living in Nashville, Tennessee, USA were represented among the donors. CD4+ T cells were enriched by magnetic negative selection, after which naive cells were positively selected on CD45RA and the negative fraction was taken as the memory subset. Blood was obtained by leukapheresis, after which PBMCs were separated by Ficoll-Histopaque density gradient centrifugation and cryopreserved in liquid nitrogen vapor phase. Purity and quantity of every magnetically sorted T cell population were checked by analytical flow cytometry. Genomic DNA was isolated from each sorted fraction and quantified by UV absorbance on a Nanodrop 2000c.

The sample comes from a study of shared clonotypes between healthy human individuals (dated by TCRdb to about 2020). A note on the overall study: Two women and a few men aged 18 to 49 years were included in the cohort. For each donor, three plates each were used for CD4 naive and CD4 memory, two plates were used for CD8 naive, and one plate was used for CD8 memory. To estimate repertoire size and how much clonotype sharing occurs between individuals, the study deeply sequenced the blood TCR repertoires of several healthy adults. Different laboratories and diverse techniques were used to prepare libraries and sequence TCR repertoires, to increase sequencing depth and limit assay-specific biases. Leukapheresis yielded between about 0.9 and 8.9 billion PBMCs per donor.

TCR CDR3 regions were amplified from genomic DNA by multiplex PCR using the deep immunoSEQ assay. Extracted genomic DNA from each cell subset was spread evenly across all wells of several immunoSEQ 96-well plates, with each plate serving as a replicate. For sorted subsets, approximately 0.2 ug of genomic DNA, equivalent to around 31,000 T cell genomes, went into each replicate PCR. The purified libraries were quantified using a Qubit 3.0 fluorometer, sized with a Bioanalyzer 2100, and then quantified again using the KAPA Library Quantification kit. A separate single-read 150-cycle Illumina NextSeq 550 flow cell was used to sequence each immunoSEQ 96-well plate. The authors' analysis ran thus. Because the immunoSEQ output included only junctional sequences and no quality scores, the filtering could not be the same as the filtering used for full-length reads. To assign V/J genes and CDR3, sequences were annotated against IMGT germline references using PyIR, a Python wrapper for IgBLAST v1.9. Reads with weak V/J assignments (E-value above 1e-6), missing CDR3, stop codons, out-of-frame junctions, or ambiguous translated residues were removed. V3J clonotypes were defined as sequences sharing the same inferred V gene, J gene, and CDR3 amino acid sequence. Percentage overlap between repertoires was computed as shared unique clonotypes divided by the size of the smaller repertoire. Richness of each repertoire was evaluated using RTK rarefaction, the Chao1 estimator, and Recon v2.1 estimates of unobserved clonotypes. Generation probabilities for all TCRbeta clonotypes obtained by the gDNA method from a few donors were computed using OLGA. Drawn from immuneACCESS, this table holds only the in-frame rearrangements with V and J called that TCRdb kept. Clones are partly lost; checked studies trace under half to an unresolved V gene and leave the rest unexplained. V and J calls and clone size are those listed in that table; D and trimming were worked out from the DNA. The sample includes 1,500,000 or so clones, with over 95% observed a single time. The ten largest account for approximately 1% of the sample.

The CDR3 covers 13 residues, taking in both the cysteine and the phenylalanine. The retained sequence is limited to the CDR3, 39 bases, with the frame set at the first base. Trimming takes 6 bases from V and 2 bases from J, and the germline ends sit 10 bases apart. Based on the germline V gene (reference sequence), the CDR1 and CDR2 sequences are WNHNN and SYGVQD. Overall study results and their limits: Only blood was sampled, and tissue TCR repertoires likely differ from those in blood. Because the study included a small number of donors, the genetic and exposure-history diversity represented was limited. Pairwise subsampling led to the expectation that sequencing depth would affect the degree of clonotype sharing among donors. Even with the large sequencing depth, rarefaction of the sorted-subset datasets indicated that sequencing was incomplete. Clonotypes shared by all four sorted-subset donors showed higher generation probabilities than non-shared clonotypes. When a handful of donors were compared, the shared fraction of clonotypes was about 5% for naive CD4, about 4% for naive CD8, 2% to 2.5% for memory CD4, and 0.3% to 0.5% for memory CD8. Estimated clonotype richness was generally larger for naive than for memory subsets.

Recombination linked TRBV10-1 to TRBJ2-5; TRBD2 could be the D gene, as 5 bases match. Source material: naive CD4+ T cells sorted from blood. This sample's cell subset or site label indicates: CD45RA+ positively selected. The origin of this receptor is a man aged 25 to 40 in good health. In nucleotides, the sequence is TGCGCCAGCAGAAGGTCGGGGCAAGAGACCCAGTACTTC. It is translated as CASRRSGQETQYF.